Listed here are 26 T cell receptor beta chains from one sample, sequenced in a study of blood T cell repertoires in COVID-19. TCRdb's table, derived via immunoSEQ multiplex PCR, lists solely in-frame clones and lacks some. The sample lists approximately 250,000 clones; 88% were seen once. Sequencing used PBMCs or T cells enriched from blood (not recorded which). The receptors stem from a woman in her 40s who had been exposed to COVID-19.

The CDR3: CASREQGQGQPQHF. Written as DNA, the CDR3 is TGTGCCAGCAGAGAACAGGGGCAGGGTCAGCCCCAGCATTTT. This rearrangement joins TRBV28 to TRBJ1-5; 7 bases are a match to TRBD1. CDR1 is MDHEN and CDR2 is SYDVKM in the germline V gene. The V segment lost 6 bases and the J segment 6 bases; nucleotides outside the gene matches: 8. This CDR3 spans 14 amino acids. Variable domain in full (rest from reference TRBV28 and TRBJ1-5): DVKVTQSSRYLVKRTGEKVFLECVQDMDHENMFWYRQDPGLGLRLIYFSYDVKMKEKGDIPEGYSVSREKKERFSLILESASTNQTSMYLCASREQGQGQPQHFGDGTRLSIL.

The rearrangement joins TRBV19 to TRBJ1-1; D gene ambiguous. This CDR3 has 13 amino acids. V lost 5 bases and J lost 2, with 9 bases in between. Looked up from germline, CDR1 is LNHDA and CDR2 is SQIVND (reference sequence). CDR3 region: CASSAGVNTEAFF. In DNA form, the CDR3 reads TGTGCCAGTAGTGCGGGAGTAAACACTGAAGCTTTCTTT.

On this clone: The junction shows a germline mismatch at one end, possibly a read error. V gene TRBV5-1 combines with J gene TRBJ1-1; D remains ambiguous. The CDR3 sequence is 13 residues long. Germline CDR1 SGHRS, CDR2 YFSETQ. The CDR3 DNA is TGTGCCAGCAGCCGGGCGGGGAACACTGAAGCTTTCTTT. Its protein is CASSRAGNTEAFF.

This clone has only one observation. This chain links TRBV6-5 with TRBJ2-1; TRBD1 matches at 8 bases. Germline CDR1 is MNHEY and CDR2 is SVGAGI. This CDR3 has 16 amino acids. V gave up 0 bases and J gave up 4 bases; unmatched junction bases: 5. The CDR3 spells CASSYSVGQVYNEQFF. Written as DNA, the CDR3 is TGTGCCAGCAGTTACTCGGTGGGACAGGTTTACAATGAGCAGTTCTTC.

The chain is built from TRBV6-5 and TRBJ2-1; 10 nucleotides align to TRBD2. V lost 7 bases and J lost 4; bases outside the gene matches: 4. The germline V gene encodes CDR1 MNHEY and CDR2 SVGAGI. The length of the CDR3 is 14 residues. CDR3 DNA: TGTGCCAGCACCACTAGCGGGGATTACAATGAGCAGTTCTTC. Translation gives CASTTSGDYNEQFF.

This rearrangement joins TRBV19 to TRBJ1-4; no definite D call. The germline gives CDR1 LNHDA, CDR2 SQIVND (reference sequence). Trimming cost V 5 bases and J 0 bases, with 13 bases left between them. The CDR3 is 16 amino acids. This CDR3 is CASSPPGLTTNEKLFF. CDR3 bases: TGTGCCAGTAGTCCCCCGGGTTTGACAACTAATGAAAAACTGTTTTTT.

This clone is a singleton in its sample. The chain is built from TRBV29-1 and TRBJ1-1; the match to TRBD1 covers 8 bases. The junction had 6 bases not matched to a gene; V was cut back by 6 bases and J by 0 bases. The CDR3 is 14 amino acids. Germline assignment: CDR1 SQVTM and CDR2 ANQGSEA. In DNA, the CDR3 is TGCAGCGTGAAACGGACAGGGATGAACACTGAAGCTTTCTTT. This gives the protein CSVKRTGMNTEAFF.

J is TRBJ1-2 and V is TRBV28; possible D gene TRBD1, 6 bases. V gave up 3 bases and J gave up 4 bases, with 12 bases separating them. The CDR3 is 14 residues long. Per germline, CDR1 MDHEN and CDR2 SYDVKM. CDR3 residues: CASSFPGQLYGYTF. The CDR3 DNA sequence: TGTGCCAGCAGTTTCCCGGGACAACTCTATGGCTACACCTTC.

The chain recombines TRBV18 with TRBJ2-1; D possibly corresponds to TRBD2 (5 bases). V lost 5 bases, J lost 9 bases, and 20 bases lay in between. This CDR3 contains 15 residues. The germline V gene has CDR1 KGHSH and CDR2 LQKENI. The CDR3 nucleotides read TGTGCCAGCTCATCAGACCTAGCCTTCCAAACTGAGCAGTTCTTC. Translated: CASSSDLAFQTEQFF.

The CDR3 DNA reads as TGTGCCAGCAGCCAAGGTCGACAGGGATTAGTAGGCTCACCCCTCCACTTT. This codes for CASSQGRQGLVGSPLHF. The chain has TRBV3-1 (or the pseudogene TRBV3-2) and TRBJ1-6; 7 nucleotides match TRBD1. CDR1 is LGHDT and CDR2 is YNNKEL in the germline V gene (reference sequence). The trim removed 1 base at V and 10 bases at J, leaving 13 bases unmatched. This CDR3 comprises 17 residues.

This sequence joins TRBV6-5 and TRBJ1-2; TRBD1 agrees at 7 bases. CDR1 is MNHEY, CDR2 SVGAGI, per germline. This CDR3 spans 16 amino acids. V dropped 2 bases and J dropped 6; count of bases not matched to a gene: 12. CDR3 DNA sequence: TGTGCCAGCAGTTACCCCCCGACAGGGTCCAAGAATGGCTACACCTTC. Its translation: CASSYPPTGSKNGYTF.

The chain recombines TRBV30 with TRBJ1-2; 7 positions match TRBD1. J lost 7 bases, V lost 5 bases, and 10 bases had no gene match. Germline CDR1 reads GTSNPN; CDR2 reads SVGIG (reference sequence). The CDR3 is 13 residues long. CDR3 loop: CAWGRGRTSGYTF. The CDR3, as DNA: TGTGCCTGGGGTAGGGGGCGAACTAGTGGCTACACCTTC.

V is TRBV6-5 and J is TRBJ1-1, with 9 nucleotides matching TRBD1. The junction had 2 bases not matched to a gene; V was cut back by 2 bases and J by 1 base. The CDR3 covers 15 residues. The germline V gene encodes CDR1 MNHEY and CDR2 SVGAGI. The CDR3 loop reads CASSYQDRGNTEAFF. For the CDR3, the DNA is TGTGCCAGCAGTTACCAGGACAGGGGGAACACTGAAGCTTTCTTT.

The rearrangement links TRBV11-2 to TRBJ1-1; maybe TRBD1 (5 bases). Trimming shortened V by 2 bases and J by 1 base, and 11 bases separated the two germline ends. This CDR3 is built from 15 residues. Germline-derived CDR1 and CDR2 are SGHAT and FQNNGV. In DNA form, the CDR3 reads TGTGCCAGCAGCTTATCGAGCACAGGGAACACTGAAGCTTTCTTT. Its translation is CASSLSSTGNTEAFF.

This chain links TRBV10-3 with TRBJ2-2; 7 bases match TRBD2. CDR1 and CDR2 from the germline V gene are ENHRY and SYGVKD. The CDR3 sequence is 14 residues long. The V and J ends lost 4 bases and 2 bases, in that order; junction bases with no gene match: 1. The CDR3 region has the DNA TGTGCCATCAGTGGGACTAGAAACACCGGGGAGCTGTTTTTT. Translating gives CAISGTRNTGELFF.

As regards this clone: A read error may produce the germline difference seen at one junction end. This chain uses TRBV5-1 with TRBJ2-2; maybe TRBD1 (6 bases). Germline values: CDR1 SGHRS, CDR2 YFSETQ. This CDR3 has 15 amino acids. The CDR3 loop reads CASRYQQGDTGELFF. CDR3 sequence (DNA): TGTGCCAGCAGGTATCAACAGGGTGACACCGGGGAGCTGTTTTTT.

The CDR3, as DNA: TGTGCCTGGAGTGTAGGCGGGGTGGGCCACAATGAGCAGTTCTTC. Translating gives CAWSVGGVGHNEQFF. The gene calls are TRBV30 and TRBJ2-1; D is possibly TRBD2 (6 bases). This CDR3 has 15 amino acids. The V gene lost 0 bases and the J gene lost 5 bases, with 14 bases spanning the gap. From germline, CDR1 is GTSNPN and CDR2 SVGIG (reference sequence).

The CDR3 sequence: CASSFGQGTDTQYF. CDR3 DNA: TGTGCCAGCAGCTTTGGACAGGGGACAGATACGCAGTATTTT. The genes are TRBV11-3 and TRBJ2-3; TRBD1 matches 9 bases. V dropped 3 bases and J dropped 3; count of bases not matched to a gene: 1. This CDR3 has 14 residues. CDR1 is SGHNT and CDR2 is YENEEA in the germline V gene.

The rearrangement uses TRBV9 and TRBJ2-3; D is unclear. Germline CDR1 reads SGDLS; CDR2 reads YYNGEE. Trimming shortened V by 4 bases and J by 2 bases, and 11 bases separated the two germline ends. The CDR3 totals 14 residues. CDR3: CASSLDLSTDTQYF. The DNA for the CDR3 is TGTGCCAGCAGCCTAGATCTCTCCACAGATACGCAGTATTTT. Full variable domain (remainder filled in from reference TRBV9 and TRBJ2-3): DSGVTQTPKHLITATGQRVTLRCSPRSGDLSVYWYQQSLDQGLQFLIQYYNGEERAKGNILERFSAQQFPDLHSELNLSSLELGDSALYFCASSLDLSTDTQYFGPGTRLTVL.

This chain uses TRBV24-1 with TRBJ2-7, with D perhaps TRBD2 (5 bases). The germline CDR1 and CDR2 sequences are KGHDR and SFDVKD. Trimming shortened V by 2 bases and J by 13 bases, and 17 bases separated the two germline ends. This CDR3 is 13 amino acids long. CDR3 in amino acids: CATSDSKLGGHYF. For the CDR3, the DNA is TGTGCCACCAGTGATTCTAAGCTCGGCGGGCATTACTTC.

This sequence joins TRBV18 and TRBJ1-1, with 7 positions matching TRBD1. The germline V gene encodes CDR1 KGHSH and CDR2 LQKENI. The CDR3 extends over 13 amino acids. J was trimmed by 7 bases and V by 2 bases; bases with no gene match: 4. CDR3 bases: TGTGCCAGCTCACCAGGACAGGTTATTGAAGCTTTCTTT. It encodes CASSPGQVIEAFF. Full variable domain (rest looked up from reference TRBV18 and TRBJ1-1): NAGVMQNPRHLVRRRGQEARLRCSPMKGHSHVYWYRQLPEEGLKFMVYLQKENIIDESGMPKERFSAEFPKEGPSILRIQQVVRGDSAAYFCASSPGQVIEAFFGQGTRLTVV.

The V call is TRBV25-1, the J call TRBJ2-5; D perhaps matches TRBD1 (6 bases). The CDR3 extends over 17 amino acids. Germline lookup yields CDR1 MGHDK and CDR2 SYGVNS. V gave up 2 bases and J gave up 5 bases, with 21 bases separating them. The CDR3 DNA reads as TGTGCCAGCAGTGAAGACACAACCCTGGACAGTAAGGAGACCCAGTACTTC. Its protein product is CASSEDTTLDSKETQYF.

The rearrangement joins TRBV19 to TRBJ2-1; TRBD2 might be the D (5 bases). The CDR3 has 16 amino acids. Trimming shortened V by 3 bases and J by 9 bases, and 21 bases separated the two germline ends. CDR1 is LNHDA and CDR2 is SQIVND in the germline V gene (reference sequence). CDR3 nucleotide sequence: TGTGCCAGTAGTATGGGTCTTGGACTCACGGTGCGTGAGCAGTTCTTC. Protein sequence: CASSMGLGLTVREQFF.

V gene TRBV28 combines with J gene TRBJ2-2, with 7 bases matching TRBD2. The CDR3 spans 15 residues. After removal of 8 bases from V and 1 base from J, the junction contained 7 bases not matched to a gene. CDR1 MDHEN and CDR2 SYDVKM come from the germline V gene. The CDR3 here is CASSGGVKNTGELFF. The CDR3 bases are TGTGCCAGCTCTGGGGGGGTCAAGAACACCGGGGAGCTGTTTTTT. The full variable domain, completed using reference TRBV28 and TRBJ2-2, is DVKVTQSSRYLVKRTGEKVFLECVQDMDHENMFWYRQDPGLGLRLIYFSYDVKMKEKGDIPEGYSVSREKKERFSLILESASTNQTSMYLCASSGGVKNTGELFFGEGSRLTVL.

This chain uses TRBV5-4 with TRBJ1-4; possible D gene TRBD1, 5 bases. The CDR3 is 15 amino acids. V lost 4 bases to trimming and J lost 4 bases, with 14 bases between them. Germline CDR1 and CDR2: SGHNT and YYREEE (reference sequence). As DNA, the CDR3 is TGTGCCAGCAGCCCGTTTGGACAAATTAATGAAAAACTGTTTTTT. As protein: CASSPFGQINEKLFF.

The chain couples TRBV28 to TRBJ2-1; TRBD2 might be the D (5 bases). With 5 bases removed from V and 6 bases from J, the gap between germline ends came to 5 bases. CDR3 length equals 11 residues. CDR1 and CDR2 (germline): MDHEN, SYDVKM. The CDR3 region has the DNA TGTGCCAGCAGTCGGGGCAATGAGCAGTTCTTC. It translates to CASSRGNEQFF.